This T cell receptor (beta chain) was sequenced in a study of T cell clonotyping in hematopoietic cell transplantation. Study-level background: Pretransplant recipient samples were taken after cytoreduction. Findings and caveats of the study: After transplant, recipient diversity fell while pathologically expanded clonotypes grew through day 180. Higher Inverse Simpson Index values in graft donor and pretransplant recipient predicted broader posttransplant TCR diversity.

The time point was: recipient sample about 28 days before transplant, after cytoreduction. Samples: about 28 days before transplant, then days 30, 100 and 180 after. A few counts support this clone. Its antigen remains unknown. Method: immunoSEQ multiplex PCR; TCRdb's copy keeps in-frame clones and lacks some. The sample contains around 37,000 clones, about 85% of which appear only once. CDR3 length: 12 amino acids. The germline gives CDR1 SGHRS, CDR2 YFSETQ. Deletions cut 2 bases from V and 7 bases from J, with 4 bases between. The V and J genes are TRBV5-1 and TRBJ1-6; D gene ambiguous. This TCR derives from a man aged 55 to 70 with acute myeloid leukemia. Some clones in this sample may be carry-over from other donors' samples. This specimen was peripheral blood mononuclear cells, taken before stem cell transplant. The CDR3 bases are TGCGCCAGCAGCTTCGAGAATTCACCCCTCCACTTT. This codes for CASSFENSPLHF.